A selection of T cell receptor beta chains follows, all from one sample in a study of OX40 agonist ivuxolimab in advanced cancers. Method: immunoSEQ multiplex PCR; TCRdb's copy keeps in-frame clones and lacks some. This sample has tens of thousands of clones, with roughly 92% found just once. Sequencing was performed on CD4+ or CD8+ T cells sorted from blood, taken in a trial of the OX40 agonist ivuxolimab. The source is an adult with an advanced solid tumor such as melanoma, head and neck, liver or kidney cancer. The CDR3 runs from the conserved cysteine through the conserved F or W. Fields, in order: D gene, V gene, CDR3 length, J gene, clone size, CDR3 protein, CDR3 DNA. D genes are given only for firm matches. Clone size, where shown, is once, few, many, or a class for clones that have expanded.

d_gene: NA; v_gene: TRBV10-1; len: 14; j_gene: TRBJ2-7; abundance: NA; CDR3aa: CASPMGRGAYEQYF; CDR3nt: TGCGCCAGTCCGATGGGCAGGGGGGCCTACGAGCAGTACTTC
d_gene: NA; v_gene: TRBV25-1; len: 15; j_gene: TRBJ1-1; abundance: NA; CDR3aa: CASSDGPGLNTEAFF; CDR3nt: TGTGCCAGCAGTGATGGCCCGGGTTTGAACACTGAAGCTTTCTTT
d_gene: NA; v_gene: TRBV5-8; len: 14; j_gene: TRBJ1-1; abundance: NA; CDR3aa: CASRFSGTPIEAFF; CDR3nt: TGTGCCAGCAGGTTTTCCGGGACACCTATTGAAGCTTTCTTT
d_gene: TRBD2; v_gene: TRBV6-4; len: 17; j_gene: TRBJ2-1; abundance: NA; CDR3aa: CASSDSDSPSGYNEQFF; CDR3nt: TGTGCCAGCAGTGACTCGGACAGCCCTAGCGGGTACAATGAGCAGTTCTTC
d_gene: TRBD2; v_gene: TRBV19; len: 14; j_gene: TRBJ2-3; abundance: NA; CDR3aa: CASILAGDPGTQYF; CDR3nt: TGTGCCAGTATCTTGGCGGGGGATCCGGGTACGCAGTATTTT
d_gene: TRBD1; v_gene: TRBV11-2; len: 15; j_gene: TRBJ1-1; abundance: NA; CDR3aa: CASSLWTGVSAEAFF; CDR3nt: TGTGCCAGCAGCTTATGGACAGGGGTGAGCGCTGAAGCTTTCTTT
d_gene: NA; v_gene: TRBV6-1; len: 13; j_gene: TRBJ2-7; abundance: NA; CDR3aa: CASRPGVLGEQYF; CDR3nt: TGTGCCAGCCGACCAGGGGTGCTCGGCGAGCAGTACTTC
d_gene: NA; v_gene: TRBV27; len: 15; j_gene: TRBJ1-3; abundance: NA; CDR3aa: CTSRPNRDDGNTIYF; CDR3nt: TGTACCAGCAGGCCAAACAGGGATGATGGAAACACCATATATTTT
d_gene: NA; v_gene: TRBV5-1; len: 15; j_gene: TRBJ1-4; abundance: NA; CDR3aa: CASSLTHSDNEKLFF; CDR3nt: TGCGCCAGCAGCCTTACCCACAGCGATAATGAAAAACTGTTTTTT
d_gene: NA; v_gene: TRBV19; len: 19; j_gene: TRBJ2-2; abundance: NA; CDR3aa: CASSIGRGGGGTNTGELFF; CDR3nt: TGTGCCAGTAGTATAGGGAGGGGCGGTGGGGGTACGAACACCGGGGAGCTGTTTTTT
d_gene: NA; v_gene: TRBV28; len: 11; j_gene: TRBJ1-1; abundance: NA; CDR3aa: CAERGNTEAFF; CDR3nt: TGTGCCGAGAGGGGGAACACTGAGGCTTTCTTT
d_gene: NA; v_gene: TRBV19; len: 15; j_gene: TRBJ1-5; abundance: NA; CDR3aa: CASRAALYSNQPQHF; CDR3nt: TGTGCCAGTAGGGCCGCTCTTTATAGCAATCAGCCCCAGCATTTT
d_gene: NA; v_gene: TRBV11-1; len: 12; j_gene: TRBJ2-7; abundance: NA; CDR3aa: CASSLNSYEQYF; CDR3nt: TGTGCCAGCAGCCTCAACTCCTACGAGCAGTACTTC
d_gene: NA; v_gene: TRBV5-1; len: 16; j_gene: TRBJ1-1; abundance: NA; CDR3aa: CASSLVEVGLNTEAFF; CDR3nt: TGCGCCAGCAGCTTGGTGGAGGTGGGACTGAACACTGAAGCTTTCTTT
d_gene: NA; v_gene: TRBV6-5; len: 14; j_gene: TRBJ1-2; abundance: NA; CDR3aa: CASRPISWYYGYTF; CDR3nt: TGTGCCAGCAGACCCATCTCTTGGTACTATGGCTACACCTTC
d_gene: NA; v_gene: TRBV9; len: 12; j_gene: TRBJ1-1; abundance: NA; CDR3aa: CASSGAGTEAFF; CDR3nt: TGTGCCAGCAGTGGGGCGGGCACTGAAGCTTTCTTT
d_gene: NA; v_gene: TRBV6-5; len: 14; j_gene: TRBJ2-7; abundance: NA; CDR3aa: CASSYTDRTYEQYF; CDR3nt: TGTGCCAGCAGTTACACTGACAGGACCTACGAGCAGTACTTC
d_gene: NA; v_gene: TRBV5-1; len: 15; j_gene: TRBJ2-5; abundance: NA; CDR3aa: CASSLDGREQETQYF; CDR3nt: TGCGCCAGCAGCTTGGACGGTAGGGAGCAAGAGACCCAGTACTTC
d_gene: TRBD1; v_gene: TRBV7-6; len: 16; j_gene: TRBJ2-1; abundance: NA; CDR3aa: CASSLEGQGVLNEQFF; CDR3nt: TGTGCCAGCAGCTTAGAAGGGCAGGGGGTCCTGAATGAGCAGTTCTTC
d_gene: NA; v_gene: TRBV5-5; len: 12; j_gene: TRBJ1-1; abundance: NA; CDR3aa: CASSPGNTEAFF; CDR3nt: TGTGCCAGCAGCCCGGGGAACACTGAAGCTTTCTTT
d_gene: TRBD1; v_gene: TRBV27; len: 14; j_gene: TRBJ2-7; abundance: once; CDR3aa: CASSRTGGSYEQYF; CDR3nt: TGTGCCAGCAGTCGTACAGGGGGCTCCTACGAGCAGTACTTC
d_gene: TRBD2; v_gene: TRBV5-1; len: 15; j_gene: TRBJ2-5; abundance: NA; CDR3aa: CASSLLAGGEETQYF; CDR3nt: TGCGCCAGCAGCTTACTTGCGGGGGGCGAAGAGACCCAGTACTTC
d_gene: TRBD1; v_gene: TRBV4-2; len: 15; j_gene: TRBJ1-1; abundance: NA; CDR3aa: CASSQEWDRDTEAFF; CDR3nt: TGTGCCAGCAGCCAAGAATGGGACAGGGACACTGAAGCTTTCTTT
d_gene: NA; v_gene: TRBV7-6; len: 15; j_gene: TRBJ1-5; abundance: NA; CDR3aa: CASSLESGSNQPQHF; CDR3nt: TGTGCCAGCAGCTTAGAGTCTGGGAGCAATCAGCCCCAGCATTTT
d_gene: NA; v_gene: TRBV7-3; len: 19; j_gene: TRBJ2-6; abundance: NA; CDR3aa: CASSPQGGRGGSGANVLTF; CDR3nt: TGTGCCAGCAGCCCCCAAGGTGGCAGGGGCGGCTCTGGGGCCAACGTCCTGACTTTC
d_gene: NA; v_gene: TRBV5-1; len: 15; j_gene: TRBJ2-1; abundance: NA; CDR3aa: CASSLDTGAHNEQFF; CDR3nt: TGCGCCAGCAGCTTGGACACGGGAGCGCACAATGAGCAGTTCTTC
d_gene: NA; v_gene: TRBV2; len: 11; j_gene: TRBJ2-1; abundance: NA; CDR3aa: CASRGSGEQFF; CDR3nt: TGTGCCAGCAGGGGTAGCGGCGAGCAGTTCTTC
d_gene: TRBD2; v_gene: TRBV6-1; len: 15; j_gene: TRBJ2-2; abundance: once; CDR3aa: CASSGGLARPGELFF; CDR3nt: TGTGCCAGCAGTGGGGGACTAGCAAGGCCCGGGGAGCTGTTTTTT
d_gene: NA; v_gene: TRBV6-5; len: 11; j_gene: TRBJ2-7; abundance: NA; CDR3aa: CASRSRVEQYF; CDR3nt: TGTGCCAGCAGAAGCAGGGTTGAGCAGTACTTC
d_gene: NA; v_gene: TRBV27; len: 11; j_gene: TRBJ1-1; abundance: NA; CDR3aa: CAIGVGTEAFF; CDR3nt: TGTGCCATCGGGGTAGGGACTGAAGCTTTCTTT
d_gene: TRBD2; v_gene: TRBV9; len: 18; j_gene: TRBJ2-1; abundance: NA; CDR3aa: CASSVSPSGTSVYNEQFF; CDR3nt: TGTGCCAGCAGCGTATCCCCGTCCGGGACTAGTGTTTACAATGAGCAGTTCTTC
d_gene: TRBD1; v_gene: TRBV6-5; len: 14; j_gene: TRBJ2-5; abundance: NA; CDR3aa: CASSGTVRGETQYF; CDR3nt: TGTGCCAGCAGTGGGACAGTTAGGGGAGAGACCCAGTACTTC
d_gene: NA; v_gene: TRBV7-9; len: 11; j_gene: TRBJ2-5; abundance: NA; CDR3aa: CASSPGETQYF; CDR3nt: TGTGCCAGCAGCCCCGGGGAGACCCAGTACTTC
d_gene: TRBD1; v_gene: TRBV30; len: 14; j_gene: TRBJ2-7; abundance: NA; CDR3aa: CAWKGATLSYEQYF; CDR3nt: TGTGCCTGGAAGGGGGCGACGCTGTCCTACGAGCAGTACTTC
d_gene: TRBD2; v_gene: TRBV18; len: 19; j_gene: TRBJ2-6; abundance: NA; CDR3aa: CASSPPSTSGSTGANVLTF; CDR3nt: TGTGCCAGCTCACCACCGTCGACTAGCGGGAGTACTGGGGCCAACGTCCTGACTTTC
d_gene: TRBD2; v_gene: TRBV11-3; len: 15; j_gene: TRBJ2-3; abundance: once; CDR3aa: CASSLAGRAGDTQYF; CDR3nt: TGTGCCAGCAGCTTAGCCGGGAGGGCTGGGGATACGCAGTATTTT
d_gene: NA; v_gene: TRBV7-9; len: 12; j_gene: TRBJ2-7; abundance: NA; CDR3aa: CASSPTSYEQYF; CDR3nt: TGTGCCAGCAGCCCGACTAGTTACGAGCAGTACTTC